The text below deals with one T cell receptor beta chain. Its antigen is not known. The data were taken from a study of CD8+CD57+ T cells in acquired aplastic anemia. Across the whole study: Sorted CD4+ and CD8+ cells gave a mean 3.2 ug DNA, range 0.2 to 27.4 ug. CD4+ cells from healthy donors averaged about 10.8 million reads. Study-wide results and caveats: In common between the patients and the controls were more than 25 CD8+ CDR3 sequences. Patients and controls were not found to differ significantly in CD8+ Simpson's diversity.

Germline V gene lookup returns CDR1 SNHLY and CDR2 FYNNEI. V was cut by 7 bases and J by 6 bases, with 22 bases left in between. This CDR3 spans 15 amino acids. The use of genomic DNA as template underpinned the TCR beta VDJ and CDR3 profiling. TCRdb ran MiXCR on the reads and lists one entry per CDR3 protein. In the table there are 86,000 or so distinct CDR3 sequences, approximately 45% of which are singletons. The sequencing sample was made of sorted CD4+, CD8+, or CD8+CD57+ T cells (not recorded which) from PBMCs. This TCR derives from a human donor in good health, serving as a control. The rearrangement links TRBV2 to TRBJ2-7; perhaps TRBD2 as D (5 bases). CDR3 amino acids: CASTRRLGKEGEQYF. CDR3 DNA sequence: TGTGCCAGCACACGCAGGCTGGGGAAAGAGGGCGAGCAGTACTTC.